The sample holds a few counts of the clone carrying this T cell receptor (beta chain). The antigen is unknown. This specimen belongs to a study of beta chain features in type 1 diabetes. Study conclusions and caveats: For Type 1 diabetes patients, all four CD4+ subsets carried TCRB CDR3s that were moderately but significantly shorter. Naive, central memory and Treg TCRB repertoires seemed to resemble each other more closely in patients than they did in healthy donors.

The CDR3 consists of 15 residues. V was pared by 2 bases and J by 1 base, with 9 bases between. Per the germline V gene, CDR1 is LGHNA and CDR2 is YNFKEQ. What was sequenced were expressed TCRB transcripts, since all of the isolated RNA had been reverse transcribed. Assay: immunoSEQ multiplex PCR; the TCRdb copy retains only in-frame clones and omits some. Of about 230,000 clones in the sample, roughly 16% were seen once. The sequenced sample consisted of naive CD4+ T cells from blood. This sequence joins TRBV4-2 and TRBJ2-1; D is possibly TRBD2 (5 bases). The sequence derives from a man younger than 40 with type 1 diabetes. The CDR3: CASSQRTRSYNEQFF. The CDR3 nucleotides are TGTGCCAGCAGCCAAAGGACTCGATCCTACAATGAGCAGTTCTTC.